The source of this T cell receptor (beta chain) is a study of blood T cells in healthy people across ages. At least 7 million PBMCs were isolated per sample. Trimming cost V 5 bases and J 2 bases, with 14 bases left between them. The CDR3 is 15 amino acids. In germline, CDR1 is SGHAT, CDR2 FQNNGV. With a J-beta primer mix and a sample-barcoded 5' primer, a second PCR ran roughly 7 to 11 cycles. Each sample provided no less than 3 million CDR3-containing paired-end reads. MiXCR, applied by TCRdb to the 5' RACE reads, yields one record per CDR3 protein. The repertoire has about a million distinct CDR3 sequences, roughly 51% of them found once; the top ten carry roughly a fifth.

The specimen was blood. This sequence joins TRBV11-2 and TRBJ2-3; a possible D gene is TRBD1 (6 bases). This TCR was recovered from a woman aged 55-70 years in good health. The CDR3 sequence is CASSHPGHNTDTQYF. The CDR3 DNA follows: TGTGCCAGCAGCCACCCGGGACACAACACAGATACGCAGTATTTT.